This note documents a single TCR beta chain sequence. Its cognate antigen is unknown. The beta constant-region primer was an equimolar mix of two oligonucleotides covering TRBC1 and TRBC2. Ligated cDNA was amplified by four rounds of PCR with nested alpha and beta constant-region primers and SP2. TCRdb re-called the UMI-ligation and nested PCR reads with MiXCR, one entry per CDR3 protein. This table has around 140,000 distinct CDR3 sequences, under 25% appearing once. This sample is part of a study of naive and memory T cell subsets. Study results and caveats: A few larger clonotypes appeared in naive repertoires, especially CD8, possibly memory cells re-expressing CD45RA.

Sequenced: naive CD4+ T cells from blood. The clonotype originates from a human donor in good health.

The CDR3 spells CSVKSLADTQYF. As DNA, the CDR3 is TGCAGCGTGAAGAGCCTCGCAGATACGCAGTATTTT. V usage is TRBV29-1 and J usage is TRBJ2-3; D call uncertain. The V and J ends lost 6 bases and 4 bases respectively, with 11 bases between them. Germline CDR1 and CDR2: SQVTM and ANQGSEA. The CDR3 contains 12 residues.